The rows below give T cell receptor beta chains drawn from one sample of a study of blood T cell repertoires in COVID-19. Repertoires were generated with immunoSEQ multiplex PCR, while TCRdb's copy carries only in-frame clones and drops some. The sample holds around 230,000 clones, around 86% seen once. The sample comprised PBMCs or T cells enriched from blood (not recorded which). The source of these receptors is a woman aged 40 to 49 with acute COVID-19. The CDR3 runs from the conserved cysteine through the conserved F or W. The D gene is left open where the match is weak. A clone size is listed for some rows: how often the clone was seen (once, few, many), or a class if it is expanded.

D: TRBD1; V: TRBV5-1; size: NA; J: TRBJ2-2; DNA: TGCGCCAGCAGCCGCGCCACAGGGGCATACACCGGGGAGCTGTTTTTT; CDR3: CASSRATGAYTGELFF
D: TRBD1; V: TRBV11-3; size: few; J: TRBJ1-2; DNA: TGTGCCAGCAGCTCGGACAGGGGGCGGATTAATGGCTACACCTTC; CDR3: CASSSDRGRINGYTF
D: NA; V: TRBV11-3; size: NA; J: TRBJ2-1; DNA: TGTGCCAGCAGCCGTGAAGCGGAGGATGAGCAGTTCTTC; CDR3: CASSREAEDEQFF
D: NA; V: TRBV30; size: NA; J: TRBJ2-7; DNA: TGTGCCTGGGCAGGGCCCCCCTCCTACGAGCAGTACTTC; CDR3: CAWAGPPSYEQYF
D: NA; V: TRBV5-1; size: NA; J: TRBJ2-7; DNA: TGCGCCAGCAGCTGGCAGGGTTCAGCCGAGCAGTACTTC; CDR3: CASSWQGSAEQYF
D: TRBD2; V: TRBV19; size: NA; J: TRBJ2-2; DNA: TGTGCCAGTAGTAAAAAGGGACTAGCGGGAGACATCACCGGGGAGCTGTTTTTT; CDR3: CASSKKGLAGDITGELFF
D: TRBD1; V: TRBV2; size: NA; J: TRBJ2-1; DNA: TGTGCCAGCGGACAGGGATCAAAACCAAGTGAGCAGTTCTTC; CDR3: CASGQGSKPSEQFF
D: NA; V: TRBV15; size: NA; J: TRBJ2-7; DNA: TGTGCCACCAGCGAGGGGGGAGGGTCGTACGAGCAGTACTTC; CDR3: CATSEGGGSYEQYF
D: NA; V: TRBV10-3; size: once; J: TRBJ2-3; DNA: TGTGCCATCAGTGAACTAGCACCAGATACGCAGTATTTT; CDR3: CAISELAPDTQYF
D: TRBD1; V: TRBV9; size: few; J: TRBJ1-1; DNA: TGTGCCAGCAGCGACTCCGGGACAGGGGGCACTGAAGCTTTCTTT; CDR3: CASSDSGTGGTEAFF
D: TRBD2; V: TRBV12-5; size: NA; J: TRBJ2-1; DNA: TGTGCTAGTGGTTCAGCGGGACCTTACAATGAGCAGTTCTTC; CDR3: CASGSAGPYNEQFF
D: TRBD2; V: TRBV2; size: NA; J: TRBJ2-5; DNA: TGTGCCAGCAGTGGTACTAGCGGCACCCAAGAGACCCAGTACTTC; CDR3: CASSGTSGTQETQYF
D: TRBD2; V: TRBV3-1/TRBV3-2; size: NA; J: TRBJ2-2; DNA: TGTGCCAGCAATCCAAGCGGGGGGAGGACTAGCGGGAGGGCCGGGAACACCGGGGAGCTGTTTTTT; CDR3: CASNPSGGRTSGRAGNTGELFF
D: TRBD2; V: TRBV7-9; size: few; J: TRBJ2-3; DNA: TGTGCCAGCAGCTTAGCACCGGGGGGAAGCACAGATACGCAGTATTTT; CDR3: CASSLAPGGSTDTQYF